The 3 T cell receptor beta chains below were found in one sample sequenced in a study of T cells in Graves' hyperthyroidism and ophthalmopathy (dated by TCRdb to about 2019). Libraries were constructed by multiplex PCR. Instrument used: Illumina HiSeq 2000. The TCR beta CDR3 regions were amplified from the RNA transcripts. The first round of RT-PCR for the TCR CDR3 was performed with the HTBI primer set and the Qiagen OneStep RT-PCR kit. Through fastp at Q25 and MiXCR, TCRdb rebuilt clones from the public reads, retaining in-frame beta chains. Each entry is one CDR3 protein sequence, shown with its most common DNA and genes. In this sample the table shows 350,000 or so distinct CDR3 sequences, 15% to 20% of which occur a single time. The top ten clones comprise roughly 16% of the sample. Sequencing was carried out using blood. The receptor source for this set is a woman in her thirties or forties with Graves' ophthalmopathy.

Ten or more counts support this clonotype. The chain couples TRBV7-8 to TRBJ2-7, with a possible D match to TRBD1 (5 bases). The CDR3 is made up of 16 amino acids. The germline CDR1 and CDR2 sequences are SGHVS and FQNEAQ. The V gene lost 4 bases and the J gene lost 0 bases, with 16 bases spanning the gap. The CDR3 here is CASSSGWRGSSYEQYF. Here the CDR3 DNA reads TGTGCCAGCAGCTCAGGGTGGCGCGGAAGCTCCTACGAGCAGTACTTC.

This clonotype was counted many times. The chain is built from TRBV9 and TRBJ2-5, with 9 bases matching TRBD2. V lost 0 bases and J lost 1; bases outside the gene matches: 10. CDR3 size: 18 residues. The germline gives CDR1 SGDLS, CDR2 YYNGEE. CDR3 in amino acids: CASSVEGSGSLSQETQYF. The CDR3 DNA sequence: TGTGCCAGCAGCGTAGAAGGTAGCGGGAGTTTGTCCCAAGAGACCCAGTACTTC.

This chain connects TRBV12-3 or TRBV12-4 to TRBJ1-2, with 7 bases lining up with TRBD1. CDR3 length equals 13 residues. Trimming at V came to 6 bases and at J to 5 bases, leaving 6 bases not matched to a gene. CDR3 DNA sequence: TGTGCCAGCAGCCACGCCAGGGGGTATGGCTACACCTTC. It codes for CASSHARGYGYTF.